Below are 30 T cell receptor beta chains sequenced from a single sample in a study of T cell responses to AZD1222 COVID-19 vaccine. Data came from immunoSEQ multiplex PCR; TCRdb stores just in-frame clones and leaves some out. The sample lists 70,000 to 95,000 clones; roughly 89% were seen once. Sequencing used peripheral blood, obtained on day 0 of MenACWY control vaccination. The receptor source for this set is an adult in good health.

This rearrangement joins TRBV7-2 to TRBJ1-3; D gene uncertain. Per germline, CDR1 SGHTA and CDR2 FQGNSA. The CDR3 has 14 amino acids. V lost 2 bases and J 4 bases, leaving 9 bases between the germline ends. The CDR3 is CASSLYTPGNTIYF. The CDR3, as DNA: TGTGCCAGCAGCTTATATACTCCAGGAAACACCATATATTTT.

The chain uses TRBV20-1 and TRBJ2-3, with D hard to call. This CDR3 is 14 amino acids long. Trimming removed 6 bases from V and 1 base from J, with 14 bases in between. Germline V lookup: CDR1 DFQATT, CDR2 SNEGSKA (reference sequence). The CDR3 spells CSASRPWGTDTQYF. As DNA, the CDR3 is TGCAGTGCCAGTAGACCGTGGGGCACAGATACGCAGTATTTT.

The V and J genes are TRBV28 and TRBJ1-1; D ambiguous. The V and J ends lost 3 bases and 12 bases respectively, with 11 bases between them. The CDR3 has 11 amino acids. The germline gives CDR1 MDHEN, CDR2 SYDVKM. The CDR3 sequence is CASSLRRETFF. The CDR3 DNA follows: TGTGCCAGCAGTTTGAGGAGGGAAACTTTCTTT.

The chain joins TRBV12-3 or TRBV12-4 to TRBJ2-1; D gene uncertain. This CDR3 has 12 residues. Trimming pared 1 base from V and 5 bases from J, leaving 3 bases between. CDR3 in amino acids: CASSLVNNEQFF. The CDR3 DNA reads as TGTGCCAGCAGTTTAGTGAACAATGAGCAGTTCTTC.

The chain has TRBV6-2 or TRBV6-3 and TRBJ2-1; D might be TRBD1 or TRBD2, each matching 7 bases. The V gene lost 5 bases and the J gene lost 4 bases, with 15 bases spanning the gap. The V gene's germline CDR1 is MNHEY and CDR2 SVGEGT. The CDR3 spans 15 residues. CDR3 DNA: TGTGCCAGCAGTCGTACAGGGGAGGGTTACAATGAGCAGTTCTTC. Its protein is CASSRTGEGYNEQFF.

This chain connects TRBV6-6 to TRBJ2-7; the match to TRBD2 covers 7 bases. The CDR3 is made up of 13 amino acids. V shed 5 bases and J 6 bases; nucleotides not matched to a gene: 7. CDR1 and CDR2 (germline): MNHNY, SVGAGI (reference sequence). The CDR3 DNA is TGTGCCAGCAGTCCAGCCCCTAGCGGCGAGCAGTACTTC. This encodes CASSPAPSGEQYF.

The genes are TRBV6-5 and TRBJ2-5; D is unresolved. Trimming stripped 6 bases from V and 1 base from J, with 6 bases between. The CDR3 has 12 residues. CDR1 is MNHEY and CDR2 is SVGAGI in the germline V gene. The CDR3 loop is CASSRPQETQYF. CDR3 nucleotide sequence: TGTGCCAGCAGCAGACCCCAAGAGACCCAGTACTTC.

The CDR3 DNA sequence: TGTGCCAGTAGTATAGTCAGGGGAGGAAACTATGGCTACACCTTC. It specifies CASSIVRGGNYGYTF. The chain joins TRBV19 to TRBJ1-2, with D possibly TRBD1 on 6 matching bases. The CDR3 loop spans 15 amino acids. CDR1 and CDR2 (germline): LNHDA, SQIVND (reference sequence). With 1 base removed from V and 2 bases from J, the gap between germline ends came to 11 bases.

The V and J genes are TRBV15 and TRBJ2-1; TRBD2 agrees at 9 bases. J lost 5 bases, V lost 0 bases, and 5 bases had no gene match. There are 16 residues in the CDR3. The V gene's germline CDR1 is LNHNV and CDR2 YYDKDF (reference sequence). CDR3 sequence reads: CATSREASGVHNEQFF. The CDR3 nucleotides read TGTGCCACCAGCAGAGAGGCTAGCGGGGTCCACAATGAGCAGTTCTTC. The entire variable domain, with the rest obtained from reference TRBV15 and TRBJ2-1, is as follows: DAMVIQNPRYQVTQFGKPVTLSCSQTLNHNVMYWYQQKSSQAPKLLFHYYDKDFNNEADTPDNFQSRRPNTSFCFLDIRSPGLGDTAMYLCATSREASGVHNEQFFGPGTRLTVL.

Sample share makes this clone medium-sized. The genes are TRBV2 and TRBJ1-6; 9 bases agree with TRBD1. The germline V gene has CDR1 SNHLY and CDR2 FYNNEI. V lost 6 bases, J lost 10 bases, and 7 bases stayed unmatched. CDR3 size: 14 residues. Here the CDR3 DNA reads TGTGCCAGCAGGACCGGGACAGGGAGATCACCCCTCCACTTT. The encoded protein is CASRTGTGRSPLHF.

The chain is built from TRBV6-6 and TRBJ1-5, with TRBD1 matching 7 bases. The CDR3 totals 15 residues. Trimming removed 6 bases from V and 0 bases from J; junction bases left unmatched: 5. Germline-derived CDR1 and CDR2 are MNHNY and SVGAGI (reference sequence). CDR3 region: CASRPGTDSNQPQHF. CDR3 nucleotide sequence: TGTGCCAGCAGACCCGGGACAGATAGCAATCAGCCCCAGCATTTT.

The chain couples TRBV3-1 (or the pseudogene TRBV3-2) to TRBJ1-6; the D is unclear. Germline lookup yields CDR1 LGHDT and CDR2 YNNKEL (reference sequence). V was shortened by 1 base and J by 7 bases, with 5 bases between the two germline ends. The CDR3 loop spans 13 amino acids. DNA of the CDR3: TGTGCCAGCAGCCAAGTAGGGAATTCACCCCTCCACTTT. Translation gives CASSQVGNSPLHF.

This sequence joins TRBV3-1 (or the pseudogene TRBV3-2) and TRBJ1-3; D is ambiguous. CDR3 length: 18 amino acids. The V and J ends lost 2 bases and 2 bases respectively, with 19 bases between them. Per the germline V gene, CDR1 is LGHDT and CDR2 is YNNKEL (reference sequence). CDR3 sequence: CASSQRVIGFCPGNTIYF. The CDR3 nucleotides read TGTGCCAGCAGCCAAAGGGTAATAGGATTTTGCCCTGGAAACACCATATATTTT.

The chain recombines TRBV7-2 with TRBJ2-3; no clear D gene. This CDR3 comprises 14 residues. Per the germline V gene, CDR1 is SGHTA and CDR2 is FQGNSA. The V gene lost 8 bases and the J gene lost 2 bases, with 14 bases spanning the gap. CDR3 DNA: TGTGCCAGCCGCCCTGGCCACCTCACAGATACGCAGTATTTT. It encodes CASRPGHLTDTQYF.

By its share, this clone is medium-sized. This rearrangement joins TRBV13 to TRBJ1-1, with 9 bases lining up with TRBD1. Germline CDR1 reads PRHDT; CDR2 reads FYEKMQ (reference sequence). Trimming took 5 bases from V and 1 from J; bases not matched to a gene: 5. The CDR3 runs 15 residues. The CDR3 spells CASSPTGGSNTEAFF. DNA for the CDR3: TGTGCCAGCAGCCCGACAGGGGGATCGAACACTGAAGCTTTCTTT.

The V gene is TRBV10-1, the J gene TRBJ1-5; D remains ambiguous. There are 12 residues in the CDR3. Germline loops: CDR1 WNHNN, CDR2 SYGVQD (reference sequence). V was cut by 3 bases and J by 4 bases, with 4 bases left in between. In nucleotides, the CDR3 is TGCGCCAGCAGTGATGGGAATCAGCCCCAGCATTTT. Amino acid sequence: CASSDGNQPQHF.

The J gene is TRBJ1-3, the V gene TRBV5-6; possibly TRBD1 for D (5 bases). Germline V gene lookup returns CDR1 SGHDT and CDR2 YYEEEE. The length of the CDR3 is 15 residues. V was cut by 0 bases and J by 2 bases, with 9 bases left in between. CDR3 in amino acids: CASSLGRGAGNTIYF. CDR3 in DNA: TGTGCCAGCAGCTTGGGTAGGGGTGCTGGAAACACCATATATTTT.

The chain carries TRBV5-8 and TRBJ2-5, with no clear D. Trimming stripped 0 bases from V and 0 bases from J, with 9 bases between. The CDR3 consists of 15 residues. The germline gives CDR1 SGHTS, CDR2 YDEGEE. Here the CDR3 reads CASSLGPGNQETQYF. The CDR3 region has the DNA TGTGCCAGCAGCTTGGGACCGGGCAACCAAGAGACCCAGTACTTC.

V is TRBV23-1 and J is TRBJ1-2; 8 nucleotides agree with TRBD1. TRBV23-1 is labeled an ORF, and its function is uncertain. The CDR3 loop spans 20 amino acids. The ends lost 0 bases at V and 6 bases at J; junction bases unmatched: 21. CDR3 sequence: CASSQSSIAGQEVRGDGYTF. The CDR3 DNA reads as TGCGCCAGCAGTCAATCGAGCATAGCGGGACAGGAGGTACGAGGGGATGGCTACACCTTC.

The chain employs TRBV27 and TRBJ2-2, with D possibly being TRBD1 (5 bases). The CDR3 has 15 amino acids. Deletions cut 3 bases from V and 3 bases from J, with 11 bases between. The germline V gene encodes CDR1 MNHEY and CDR2 SMNVEV (reference sequence). The CDR3 nucleotides are TGTGCCAGCAGTTTTCAGGGATTTGACACCGGGGAGCTGTTTTTT. Its protein is CASSFQGFDTGELFF.

Concerning this clone itself: Distinct nucleotide sequences in the sample also encode this CDR3. This chain uses TRBV7-9 with TRBJ1-1; unclear D gene. Germline CDR1 and CDR2: SEHNR and FQNEAQ (reference sequence). The CDR3 sequence is 13 residues long. With 3 bases removed from V and 6 bases from J, the gap between germline ends came to 11 bases. The CDR3 region is CASSFSGIPEAFF. CDR3 nucleotide sequence: TGTGCCAGCAGCTTTTCGGGGATCCCTGAAGCTTTCTTT.

The genes are TRBV27 and TRBJ1-4; TRBD1 is a possible D gene (5 bases). Germline V CDR1 and CDR2: MNHEY, SMNVEV (reference sequence). Between the trimmed V and J ends, which lost 8 bases and 0 bases, there was a span of 7 bases. The CDR3 runs to 13 residues. DNA for the CDR3: TGTGCCAGCTCGGGGGCAACTAATGAAAAACTGTTTTTT. This encodes CASSGATNEKLFF.

V is TRBV9 and J is TRBJ2-1, with 8 positions matching TRBD2. Trimming took 0 bases from V and 3 from J; bases not matched to a gene: 11. Germline values: CDR1 SGDLS, CDR2 YYNGEE. The CDR3 runs to 18 residues. The CDR3 protein is CASSVAPGGAGGYNEQFF. CDR3 bases: TGTGCCAGCAGCGTAGCCCCAGGCGGGGCGGGGGGCTACAATGAGCAGTTCTTC.

This clone was counted once. V and J are TRBV5-1 and TRBJ1-1, with D unclear. Trimming took 4 bases from V and 2 from J, leaving 9 bases between them. This CDR3 comprises 13 residues. Germline values: CDR1 SGHRS, CDR2 YFSETQ. The CDR3 bases are TGCGCCAGCAGCCCCGAGGGTAACACTGAAGCTTTCTTT. Translating gives CASSPEGNTEAFF.

V is TRBV4-3 and J is TRBJ2-7, with 9 nucleotides matching TRBD2. The CDR3 totals 17 residues. Unmatched junction bases numbered 13, after V lost 0 bases and J lost 7 bases. CDR1 LGHNA and CDR2 YSLEER come from the germline V gene. The CDR3 here is CASSQDGASGVPGEQYF. Here the CDR3 DNA reads TGCGCCAGCAGCCAAGATGGGGCTAGCGGGGTGCCGGGGGAGCAGTACTTC.

The J gene is TRBJ2-7, the V gene TRBV7-2; 7 bases fit TRBD1. V trimming: 5 bases; J trimming: 6 bases; junction bases outside the gene matches: 13. Germline CDR1 and CDR2: SGHTA and FQGNSA. CDR3 size: 15 residues. In DNA form, the CDR3 reads TGTGCCAGCAGCCATTACCGGGACAGCCCTCTCGAGCAGTACTTC. Its translation: CASSHYRDSPLEQYF.

The chain joins TRBV6-5 to TRBJ1-2; tentative D call: TRBD1 (5 bases). V was shortened by 2 bases and J by 4 bases, with 14 bases between the two germline ends. Looked up from germline, CDR1 is MNHEY and CDR2 is SVGAGI. The length of the CDR3 is 15 residues. As DNA, the CDR3 is TGTGCCAGCAGTTACCTCCCGGGGCGCGTCTATGGCTACACCTTC. It codes for CASSYLPGRVYGYTF.

The chain is built from TRBV11-2 and TRBJ1-6; D uncertain. CDR1 is SGHAT and CDR2 is FQNNGV in the germline V gene. V was cut by 3 bases and J by 5 bases, with 11 bases left in between. This CDR3 is built from 15 residues. The CDR3 DNA reads TGTGCCAGCAGCTTCGGACCCACTCATAATTCACCCCTCCACTTT. This encodes CASSFGPTHNSPLHF.

A word on this clone: The sample has other DNA sequences that encode this CDR3 too. V is TRBV4-3 and J is TRBJ2-5; 8 bases agree with TRBD1. V trimming: 4 bases; J trimming: 3 bases; junction bases outside the gene matches: 4. CDR3 length equals 14 residues. Germline V CDR1 and CDR2: LGHNA, YSLEER. This chain's CDR3 is CASSPGTGEETQYF. The CDR3 DNA is TGCGCCAGCAGCCCCGGGACAGGCGAAGAGACCCAGTACTTC.

The chain carries TRBV9 and TRBJ2-4; 7 positions match TRBD2. The J segment lost 13 bases and the V segment lost 0 bases, leaving 7 bases of the junction unmatched. CDR1 SGDLS and CDR2 YYNGEE come from the germline V gene. This CDR3 has 13 residues. CDR3 sequence: CASSVVETGRQYF. In DNA, the CDR3 is TGTGCCAGCAGCGTAGTGGAAACCGGGAGGCAGTACTTC.